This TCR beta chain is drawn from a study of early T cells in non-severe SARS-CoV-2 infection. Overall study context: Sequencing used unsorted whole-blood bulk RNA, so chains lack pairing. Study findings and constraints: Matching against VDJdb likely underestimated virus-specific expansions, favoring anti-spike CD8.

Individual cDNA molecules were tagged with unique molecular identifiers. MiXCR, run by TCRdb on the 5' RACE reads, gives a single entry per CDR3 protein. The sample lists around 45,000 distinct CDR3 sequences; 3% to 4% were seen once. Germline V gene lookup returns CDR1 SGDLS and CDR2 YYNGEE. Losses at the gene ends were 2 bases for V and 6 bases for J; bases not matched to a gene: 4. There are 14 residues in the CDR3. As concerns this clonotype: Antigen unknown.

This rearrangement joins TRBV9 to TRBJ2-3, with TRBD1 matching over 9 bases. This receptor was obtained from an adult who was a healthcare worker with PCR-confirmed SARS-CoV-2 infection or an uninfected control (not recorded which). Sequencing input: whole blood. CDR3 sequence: CASSVTGGADTQYF. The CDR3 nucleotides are TGTGCCAGCAGCGTTACAGGGGGCGCGGATACGCAGTATTTT.